These 2 T cell receptor beta chains were sequenced from one sample in a study of PD-L1 blockade in urothelial cancer. Data came from immunoSEQ multiplex PCR; TCRdb stores just in-frame clones and leaves some out. The table includes approximately 56,000 clones, roughly 85% detected once. The time point denotes: pretreatment peripheral blood. Sequenced here: PBMCs, sampled around atezolizumab (anti-PD-L1) treatment. The receptors were sampled from a man between 65 and 85 years old with urothelial cancer.

The chain combines TRBV5-4 with TRBJ2-6; D unclear. CDR3 length equals 17 residues. V lost 0 bases and J 0 bases, leaving 10 bases between the germline ends. The germline V gene encodes CDR1 SGHNT and CDR2 YYREEE (reference sequence). This chain's CDR3 is CASSLEAGTSGANVLTF. Here the CDR3 DNA reads TGTGCCAGCAGCTTGGAGGCAGGCACCTCTGGGGCCAACGTCCTGACTTTC.

There are a few counts of this clone. The rearrangement joins TRBV30 to TRBJ1-1, with D hard to call. CDR1 and CDR2 (germline): GTSNPN, SVGIG (reference sequence). The CDR3 runs 13 residues. With 3 bases removed from V and 0 bases from J, the gap between germline ends came to 8 bases. CDR3 in DNA: TGTGCCTGGAGGAGGGAGATGAACACTGAAGCTTTCTTT. This encodes CAWRREMNTEAFF.